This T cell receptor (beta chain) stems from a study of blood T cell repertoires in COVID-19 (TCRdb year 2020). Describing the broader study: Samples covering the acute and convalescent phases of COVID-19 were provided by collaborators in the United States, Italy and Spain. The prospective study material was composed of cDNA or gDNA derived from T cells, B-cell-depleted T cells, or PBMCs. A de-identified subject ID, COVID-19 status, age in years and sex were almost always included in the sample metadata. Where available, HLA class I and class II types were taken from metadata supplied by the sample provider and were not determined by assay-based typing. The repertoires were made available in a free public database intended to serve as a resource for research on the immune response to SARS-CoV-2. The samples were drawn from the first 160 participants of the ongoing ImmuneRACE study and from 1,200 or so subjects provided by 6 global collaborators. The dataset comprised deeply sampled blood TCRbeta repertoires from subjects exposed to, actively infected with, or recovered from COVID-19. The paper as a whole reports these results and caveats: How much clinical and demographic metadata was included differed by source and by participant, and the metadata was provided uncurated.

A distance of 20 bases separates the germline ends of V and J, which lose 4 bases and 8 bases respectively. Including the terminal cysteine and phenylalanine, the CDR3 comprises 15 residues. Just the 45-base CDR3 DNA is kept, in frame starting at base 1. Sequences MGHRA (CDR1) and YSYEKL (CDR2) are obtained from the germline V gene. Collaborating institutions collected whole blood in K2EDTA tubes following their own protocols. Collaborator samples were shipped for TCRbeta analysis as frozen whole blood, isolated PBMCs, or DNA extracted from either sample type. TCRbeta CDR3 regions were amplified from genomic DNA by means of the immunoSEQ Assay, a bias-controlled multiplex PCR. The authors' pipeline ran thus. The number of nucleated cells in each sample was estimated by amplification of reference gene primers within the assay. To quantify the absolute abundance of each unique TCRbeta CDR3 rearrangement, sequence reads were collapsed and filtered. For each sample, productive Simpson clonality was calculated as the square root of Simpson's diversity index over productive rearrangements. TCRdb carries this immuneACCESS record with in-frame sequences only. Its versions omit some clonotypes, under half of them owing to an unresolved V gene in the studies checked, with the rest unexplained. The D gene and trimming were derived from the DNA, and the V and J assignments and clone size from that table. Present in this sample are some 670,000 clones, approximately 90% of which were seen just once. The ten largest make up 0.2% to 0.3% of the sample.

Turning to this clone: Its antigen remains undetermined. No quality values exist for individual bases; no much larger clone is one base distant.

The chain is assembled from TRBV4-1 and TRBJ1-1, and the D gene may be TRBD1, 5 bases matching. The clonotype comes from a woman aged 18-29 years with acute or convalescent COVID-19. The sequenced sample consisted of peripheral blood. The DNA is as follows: TGCGCCAGCAGCCGACAGACGGGTTGGGTTCTAGAAGCTTTCTTT. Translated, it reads CASSRQTGWVLEAFF.